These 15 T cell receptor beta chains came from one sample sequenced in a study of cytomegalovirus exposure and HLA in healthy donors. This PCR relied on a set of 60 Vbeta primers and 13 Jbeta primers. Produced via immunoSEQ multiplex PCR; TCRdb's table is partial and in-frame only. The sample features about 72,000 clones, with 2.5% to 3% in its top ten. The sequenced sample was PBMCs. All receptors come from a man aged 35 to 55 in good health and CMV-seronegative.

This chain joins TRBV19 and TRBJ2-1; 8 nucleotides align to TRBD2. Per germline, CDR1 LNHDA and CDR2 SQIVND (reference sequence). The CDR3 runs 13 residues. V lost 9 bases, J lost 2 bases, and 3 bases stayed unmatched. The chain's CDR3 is CASSRGAYNEQFF. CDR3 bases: TGTGCCAGCTCGCGGGGGGCCTACAATGAGCAGTTCTTC.

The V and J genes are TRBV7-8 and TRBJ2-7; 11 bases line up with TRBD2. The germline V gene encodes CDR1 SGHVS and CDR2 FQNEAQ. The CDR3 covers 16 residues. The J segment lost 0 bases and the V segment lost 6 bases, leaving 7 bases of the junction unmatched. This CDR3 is CASRYSGGENSYEQYF. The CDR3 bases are TGTGCCAGCAGGTATAGCGGGGGGGAGAACTCCTACGAGCAGTACTTC.

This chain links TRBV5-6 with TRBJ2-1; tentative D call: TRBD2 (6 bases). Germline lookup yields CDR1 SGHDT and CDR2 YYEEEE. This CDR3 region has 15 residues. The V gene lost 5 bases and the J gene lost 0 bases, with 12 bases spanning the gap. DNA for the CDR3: TGTGCCAGCAGTAATAGCGGTAGCTCCTACAATGAGCAGTTCTTC. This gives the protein CASSNSGSSYNEQFF. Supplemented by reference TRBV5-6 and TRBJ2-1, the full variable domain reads DAGVTQSPTHLIKTRGQQVTLRCSPKSGHDTVSWYQQALGQGPQFIFQYYEEEERQRGNFPDRFSGHQFPNYSSELNVNALLLGDSALYLCASSNSGSSYNEQFFGPGTRLTVL.

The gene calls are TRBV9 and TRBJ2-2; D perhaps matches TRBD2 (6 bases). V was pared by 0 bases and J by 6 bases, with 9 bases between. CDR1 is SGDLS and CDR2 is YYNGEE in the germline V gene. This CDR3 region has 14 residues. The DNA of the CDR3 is TGTGCCAGCAGCGTAGACGGGAGCGCCGGGGAGCTGTTTTTT. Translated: CASSVDGSAGELFF.

The CDR3, as DNA: TGTGCCAGCAGCTTAGAGGGTATAGGGACAGGCACAGATACGCAGTATTTT. It specifies CASSLEGIGTGTDTQYF. The V and J genes are TRBV7-8 and TRBJ2-3; TRBD1 matches at 7 bases. Germline CDR1 SGHVS, CDR2 FQNEAQ. Trimming removed 1 base from V and 1 base from J; junction bases left unmatched: 8. This CDR3 has 17 residues.

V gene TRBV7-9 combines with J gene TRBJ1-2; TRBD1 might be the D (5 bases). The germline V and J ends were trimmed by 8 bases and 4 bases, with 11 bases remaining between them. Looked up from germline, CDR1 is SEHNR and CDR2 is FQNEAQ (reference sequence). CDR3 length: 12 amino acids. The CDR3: CASGGLFYGYTF. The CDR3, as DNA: TGTGCCAGCGGGGGACTGTTCTATGGCTACACCTTC.

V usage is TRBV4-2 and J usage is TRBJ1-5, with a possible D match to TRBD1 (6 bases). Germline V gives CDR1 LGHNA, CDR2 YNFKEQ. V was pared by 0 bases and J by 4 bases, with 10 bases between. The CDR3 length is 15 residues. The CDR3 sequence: CASSQDSDRNQPQHF. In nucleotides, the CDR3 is TGTGCCAGCAGCCAAGATTCAGACAGGAATCAGCCCCAGCATTTT.

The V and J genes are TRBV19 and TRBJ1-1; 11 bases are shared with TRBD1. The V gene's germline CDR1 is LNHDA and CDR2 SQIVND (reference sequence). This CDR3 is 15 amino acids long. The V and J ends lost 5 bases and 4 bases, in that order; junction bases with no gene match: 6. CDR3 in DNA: TGTGCCAGTAGTCCCGGACAGGGGGCGGTCACTGAAGCTTTCTTT. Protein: CASSPGQGAVTEAFF. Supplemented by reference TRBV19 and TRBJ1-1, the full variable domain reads DGGITQSPKYLFRKEGQNVTLSCEQNLNHDAMYWYRQDPGQGLRLIYYSQIVNDFQKGDIAEGYSVSREKKESFPLTVTSAQKNPTAFYLCASSPGQGAVTEAFFGQGTRLTVV.

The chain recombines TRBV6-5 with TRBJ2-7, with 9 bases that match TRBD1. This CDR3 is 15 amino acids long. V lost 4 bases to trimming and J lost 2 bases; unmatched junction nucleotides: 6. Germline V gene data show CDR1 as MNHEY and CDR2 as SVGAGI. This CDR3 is CASSFGQGMAYEQYF. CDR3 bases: TGTGCCAGCAGTTTTGGACAGGGGATGGCCTACGAGCAGTACTTC.

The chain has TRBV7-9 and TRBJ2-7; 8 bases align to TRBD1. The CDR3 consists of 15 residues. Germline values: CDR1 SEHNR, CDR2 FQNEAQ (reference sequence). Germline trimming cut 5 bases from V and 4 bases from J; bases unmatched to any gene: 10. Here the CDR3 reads CASSGDRGPYYEQYF. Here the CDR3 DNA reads TGTGCCAGCAGCGGAGACAGGGGCCCTTATTACGAGCAGTACTTC.

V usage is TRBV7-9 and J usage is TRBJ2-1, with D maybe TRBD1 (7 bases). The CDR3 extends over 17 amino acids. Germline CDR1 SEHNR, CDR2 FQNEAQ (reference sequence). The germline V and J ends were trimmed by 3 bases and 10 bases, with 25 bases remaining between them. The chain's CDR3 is CASSLAGGQNFGREQFF. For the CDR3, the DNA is TGTGCCAGCAGCTTGGCCGGGGGACAGAATTTCGGTCGGGAGCAGTTCTTC.

CDR3 coding DNA: TGTGCCAGCAGTGTACAGGGGAACACTGAAGCTTTCTTT. Encoded protein: CASSVQGNTEAFF. The chain couples TRBV6-1 to TRBJ1-1, with D possibly matching TRBD1 (6 bases). The CDR3 totals 13 residues. V lost 4 bases and J 1 base, leaving 7 bases between the germline ends. Per the germline V gene, CDR1 is MNHNS and CDR2 is SASEGT.

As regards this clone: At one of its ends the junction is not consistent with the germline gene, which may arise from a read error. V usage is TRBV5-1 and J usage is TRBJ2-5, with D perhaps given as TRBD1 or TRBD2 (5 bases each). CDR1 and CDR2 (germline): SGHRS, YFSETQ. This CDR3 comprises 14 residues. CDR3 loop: CASSLGPVQEAQYF. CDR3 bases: TGCGCCAGCAGCCTGGGACCGGTACAAGAGGCCCAGTACTTC.

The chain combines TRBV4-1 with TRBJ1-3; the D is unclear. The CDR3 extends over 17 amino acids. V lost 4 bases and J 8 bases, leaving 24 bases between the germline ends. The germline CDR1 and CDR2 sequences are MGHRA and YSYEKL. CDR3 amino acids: CASSPTKTSQRRDTIYF. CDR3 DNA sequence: TGCGCCAGCAGCCCCACCAAGACTTCCCAGAGGCGGGACACCATATATTTT.

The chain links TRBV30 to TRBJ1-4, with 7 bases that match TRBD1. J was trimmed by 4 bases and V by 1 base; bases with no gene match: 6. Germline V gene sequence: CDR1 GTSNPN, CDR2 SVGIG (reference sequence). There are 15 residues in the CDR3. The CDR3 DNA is TGTGCCTGGAGTGGACGGACAGGTGGTAATGAAAAACTGTTTTTT. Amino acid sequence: CAWSGRTGGNEKLFF. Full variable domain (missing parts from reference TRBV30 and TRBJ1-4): SQTIHQWPATLVQPVGSPLSLECTVEGTSNPNLYWYRQAAGRGLQLLFYSVGIGQISSEVPQNLSASRPQDRQFILSSKKLLLSDSGFYLCAWSGRTGGNEKLFFGSGTQLSVL.